Presented here are 16 T cell receptor beta chains from one specimen sequenced in a study of T cells expressing NK-cell markers. One entry per CDR3 protein, without DNA, is what TCRdb gives after re-calling the 5' RACE reads. The listing records some 340,000 distinct CDR3 sequences. The sample comprised blood T cells: a sorted CD56 or NKG2C T cell subset, CD4+ or CD8+ T cells, or bulk PBMC T cells (not recorded which). Receptors were obtained from a man aged 18 to 69 in good health.

This sequence joins TRBV7-9 and TRBJ2-6; TCRdb calls TRBD2, which cannot be checked without DNA. This CDR3 contains 15 residues. CDR1 is SEHNR, CDR2 FQNEAQ, per germline (reference sequence). This CDR3 is CASSTRGVGANVLTF.

V usage is TRBV6-1 and J usage is TRBJ2-3; TCRdb's D call of TRBD2 is untestable without DNA. Germline CDR1 is MNHNS and CDR2 is SASEGT. The CDR3 contains 13 residues. CDR3 in amino acids: CASKAGGPSVQYF.

The chain links TRBV21-1 to TRBJ1-4; TCRdb outputs TRBD1, but without DNA this stays unchecked. TRBV21-1 is designated a pseudogene. The CDR3 is 14 residues long. This chain's CDR3 is CASPDRGGKKNCFF.

The chain combines TRBV12-3 or TRBV12-4 with TRBJ2-3. This CDR3 region has 15 residues. This CDR3 is CASRSDVGFADTQYF.

The chain joins TRBV3-1 to TRBJ1-5. The CDR3 spans 12 residues. Germline-derived CDR1 and CDR2 are LGHDT and YNNKEL (reference sequence). CDR3: CASSQGSTAQHF.

This sequence joins TRBV12-5 and TRBJ2-5; the TRBD1 assignment by TCRdb is unverifiable without DNA. This CDR3 has 16 amino acids. Germline CDR1 is LGHNT and CDR2 is FRNRAP. This chain's CDR3 is CASGPGTGSGQETQYF.

V is TRBV23-1 and J is TRBJ1-1. TRBV23-1 is labeled an ORF, and its function is uncertain. This CDR3 contains 16 residues. The CDR3 loop is CASSQSPRAWHTEAFF.

This chain connects TRBV29-1 to TRBJ2-2. Germline lookup yields CDR1 SQVTM and CDR2 ANQGSEA. This CDR3 comprises 12 residues. CDR3: CSGQWNTGELFF.

CDR3 region: CSAHGAGTVSKRGIETQYF. The rearrangement joins TRBV20-1 to TRBJ2-5; TCRdb names TRBD1, which stays unverified in the absence of DNA. Germline V gene data show CDR1 as DFQATT and CDR2 as SNEGSKA (reference sequence). This CDR3 has 19 amino acids.

V is TRBV3-1 and J is TRBJ2-2; TCRdb picks TRBD1, but there is no DNA to check that call. Per germline, CDR1 LGHDT and CDR2 YNNKEL (reference sequence). This CDR3 has 15 amino acids. The chain's CDR3 is CASSQDDRDNGELFF.

The CDR3 protein is CASSLGVLSTGELFF. The chain links TRBV12-3 or TRBV12-4 to TRBJ2-2. This CDR3 is 15 amino acids long.

V is TRBV4-1 and J is TRBJ2-7; lacking DNA, the TRBD2 call made by TCRdb goes unchecked. Germline assignment: CDR1 MGHRA and CDR2 YSYEKL. This CDR3 is built from 18 residues. The CDR3 spells CASSPWTSGGPSSYEQYF.

V and J are TRBV5-1 and TRBJ1-6; TCRdb picks TRBD1, but there is no DNA to check that call. In germline, CDR1 is SGHRS, CDR2 YFSETQ. The length of the CDR3 is 16 residues. This CDR3 is CASTPVGGRINSPLHF.

This rearrangement joins TRBV7-8 to TRBJ2-1; absent DNA, TCRdb's TRBD2 call cannot be checked. CDR1 is SGHVS and CDR2 is FQNEAQ in the germline V gene. There are 13 residues in the CDR3. CDR3 residues: CASAGRVDNEQFF.

This chain joins TRBV18 and TRBJ2-6; the D call of TRBD1 rests on TCRdb alone, since no DNA is present to check it. The CDR3 runs to 19 residues. Germline V CDR1 and CDR2: KGHSH, LQKENI. The CDR3 region is CASSQPRDRGPSGANVLTF.

CDR3 amino acids: CSARDVASLLGYTEAFF. V usage is TRBV20-1 and J usage is TRBJ1-1. The length of the CDR3 is 17 residues. Germline-derived CDR1 and CDR2 are DFQATT and SNEGSKA (reference sequence).